The 32 T cell receptor beta chains reported below all come from one sample, sequenced in a study of blood T cell repertoires in COVID-19. Produced via immunoSEQ multiplex PCR; TCRdb's table is partial and in-frame only. Of fewer than 80,000 clones listed, over 65% are singletons. The sequencing input was peripheral blood. Receptors were obtained from a man in his sixties with COVID-19, enrolled during active disease.

This clone was seen a handful of times. The V call is TRBV5-1, the J call TRBJ1-1; 9 bases are a match to TRBD1. CDR1 is SGHRS, CDR2 YFSETQ, per germline. Trimming at V came to 4 bases and at J to 4 bases, leaving 8 bases not matched to a gene. This CDR3 is 15 amino acids long. This CDR3 is CASSPRTGEATEAFF. The DNA of the CDR3 is TGCGCCAGCAGCCCGAGGACAGGGGAAGCCACTGAAGCTTTCTTT.

The chain recombines TRBV5-1 with TRBJ2-3; 14 bases are shared with TRBD2. Germline trimming cut 3 bases from V and 7 bases from J; bases unmatched to any gene: 4. Per the germline V gene, CDR1 is SGHRS and CDR2 is YFSETQ. The CDR3 is 15 residues long. The chain's CDR3 is CASSSRLAGGNTQYF. CDR3 nucleotide sequence: TGCGCCAGCAGCTCCCGACTAGCGGGAGGGAATACGCAGTATTTT.

The rearrangement uses TRBV11-3 and TRBJ1-2; D remains ambiguous. Germline CDR1 SGHNT, CDR2 YENEEA. The V and J ends lost 5 bases and 7 bases respectively, with 11 bases between them. This CDR3 comprises 12 residues. The CDR3 sequence is CASSPGGVGYTF. Here the CDR3 DNA reads TGTGCCAGCAGCCCAGGCGGGGTTGGCTACACCTTC.

This chain's CDR3 is CASSTYAGNEKLFF. Written as DNA, the CDR3 is TGTGCCAGCAGTACGTACGCGGGTAATGAAAAACTGTTTTTT. The rearrangement joins TRBV25-1 to TRBJ1-4; D gene unclear. The V end lost 5 bases, the J end lost 4 bases, and 11 bases lay between the germline ends. From germline, CDR1 is MGHDK and CDR2 SYGVNS. The CDR3 is made up of 14 amino acids.

This clone was counted between two and nine times. J is TRBJ1-6 and V is TRBV7-9; the match to TRBD1 covers 8 bases. Germline CDR1 SEHNR, CDR2 FQNEAQ (reference sequence). This CDR3 comprises 15 residues. With V trimmed by 6 bases and J by 7 bases, 8 bases remained unmatched. Here the CDR3 reads CASSGSGGFNSPLHF. The CDR3 bases are TGTGCCAGCAGTGGGTCAGGGGGCTTCAATTCACCCCTCCACTTT.

This chain uses TRBV7-7 with TRBJ2-5, with TRBD2 as a possible D gene (5 bases). Germline assignment: CDR1 SSHAT and CDR2 FNYEAQ (reference sequence). V lost 0 bases and J 4 bases, leaving 12 bases between the germline ends. This CDR3 has 15 residues. The CDR3 DNA is TGTGCCAGCAGCTTAGCGCTCATCGGAGGAGAGACCCAGTACTTC. Its protein product is CASSLALIGGETQYF.

The genes are TRBV2 and TRBJ2-5; TRBD2 agrees at 11 bases. Germline V gene sequence: CDR1 SNHLY, CDR2 FYNNEI. Trimming took 8 bases from V and 5 from J; bases not matched to a gene: 10. This CDR3 region has 15 residues. CDR3 DNA sequence: TGTGCCAGCCTACTAGCGGGAGTTGAGGGGGAGACCCAGTACTTC. As protein: CASLLAGVEGETQYF.

This rearrangement joins TRBV27 to TRBJ2-6; D is unclear. V was shortened by 5 bases and J by 0 bases, with 8 bases between the two germline ends. The germline V gene has CDR1 MNHEY and CDR2 SMNVEV (reference sequence). This CDR3 has 15 amino acids. DNA for the CDR3: TGTGCCAGCAGTCAACCCAGCTCTGGGGCCAACGTCCTGACTTTC. Translating it yields CASSQPSSGANVLTF.

This rearrangement joins TRBV29-1 to TRBJ1-6; TRBD1 might be the D (6 bases). The CDR3 has 14 residues. With 4 bases removed from V and 6 bases from J, the gap between germline ends came to 13 bases. CDR1 and CDR2 (germline): SQVTM, ANQGSEA. DNA for the CDR3: TGCAGCGTTGTCCCGGACAGTCCTAATTCACCCCTCCACTTT. It encodes CSVVPDSPNSPLHF.

This sequence joins TRBV3-1 (or the pseudogene TRBV3-2) and TRBJ2-2, with 7 bases matching TRBD2. This CDR3 has 15 amino acids. Germline assignment: CDR1 LGHDT and CDR2 YNNKEL (reference sequence). J was trimmed by 7 bases and V by 0 bases; bases with no gene match: 5. CDR3 residues: CASSQDPLADGELFF. In DNA, the CDR3 is TGTGCCAGCAGCCAAGACCCTCTAGCGGACGGGGAGCTGTTTTTT.

This chain joins TRBV5-1 and TRBJ1-1; possible D gene TRBD1, 6 bases. V was shortened by 0 bases and J by 5 bases, with 14 bases between the two germline ends. This CDR3 spans 15 amino acids. CDR1 and CDR2 from the germline V gene are SGHRS and YFSETQ. The CDR3 DNA is TGCGCCAGCAGCTTGGCGGCGGGGGCGACGACTGAAGCTTTCTTT. This sequence encodes CASSLAAGATTEAFF.

The J gene is TRBJ2-3, the V gene TRBV7-9; D remains unclear. Germline values: CDR1 SEHNR, CDR2 FQNEAQ (reference sequence). The CDR3 runs 16 residues. Deletions cut 4 bases from V and 2 bases from J, with 16 bases between. This CDR3 reads CASSSRRLEYTDTQYF. Here the CDR3 DNA reads TGTGCCAGCAGCTCCCGCCGTCTAGAATACACAGATACGCAGTATTTT.

This clone is judged medium-sized. The chain employs TRBV19 and TRBJ2-1; 15 nucleotides agree with TRBD2. The CDR3 loop spans 16 amino acids. From germline, CDR1 is LNHDA and CDR2 SQIVND (reference sequence). Trimming cost V 4 bases and J 8 bases; bases outside gene matches: 6. CDR3 in DNA: TGTGCCAGTAGTAAACGGACTAGCGGGGGGGCCCATGAGCAGTTCTTC. Amino acids: CASSKRTSGGAHEQFF.

The chain recombines TRBV19 with TRBJ2-1, with D possibly TRBD2 on 6 matching bases. The V end lost 6 bases, the J end lost 5 bases, and 17 bases lay between the germline ends. Per germline, CDR1 LNHDA and CDR2 SQIVND (reference sequence). CDR3 length: 15 amino acids. CDR3 region: CASRTFGGADNEQFF. The CDR3, as DNA: TGTGCCAGTAGAACCTTCGGAGGGGCTGACAATGAGCAGTTCTTC.

This chain connects TRBV2 to TRBJ1-4; D is possibly TRBD1 (6 bases). CDR3 length equals 13 residues. V shed 4 bases and J shed 10 bases, with 13 bases lying between them. Germline V gene lookup returns CDR1 SNHLY and CDR2 FYNNEI. This CDR3 is CASSGGGRGKLFF. In DNA, the CDR3 is TGTGCCAGCAGTGGCGGGGGCAGGGGAAAACTGTTTTTT.

This clone was found a few times. This chain links TRBV28 with TRBJ2-3; no clear D gene. The CDR3 sequence is 13 residues long. The germline V gene encodes CDR1 MDHEN and CDR2 SYDVKM. Trimming left V 3 bases short and J 0 bases short, with 4 bases between. DNA for the CDR3: TGTGCCAGCAGTTTTCAGAGCACAGATACGCAGTATTTT. This encodes CASSFQSTDTQYF.

The rearrangement links TRBV25-1 to TRBJ2-5; 8 positions agree with TRBD1. Germline V CDR1 and CDR2: MGHDK, SYGVNS. V lost 6 bases to trimming and J lost 5 bases; unmatched junction nucleotides: 2. This CDR3 has 12 amino acids. The CDR3 DNA is TGTGCCAGCAGCCGGGACAGGGAGACCCAGTACTTC. Its protein is CASSRDRETQYF.

CDR3 DNA sequence: TGTGCCAGCAGCGTCCCACTAGCGGCTAGCACAGATACGCAGTATTTT. Encoded protein: CASSVPLAASTDTQYF. This chain connects TRBV9 to TRBJ2-3; 8 bases fit TRBD2. After removal of 2 bases from V and 0 bases from J, the junction contained 5 bases not matched to a gene. Germline lookup yields CDR1 SGDLS and CDR2 YYNGEE. The CDR3 totals 16 residues.

This rearrangement joins TRBV19 to TRBJ2-7, with D maybe TRBD1 (5 bases). This CDR3 is built from 14 residues. V lost 7 bases, J lost 2 bases, and 15 bases lay in between. CDR1 is LNHDA and CDR2 is SQIVND in the germline V gene (reference sequence). CDR3 nucleotide sequence: TGTGCCAGTACCCCACTCGACAGACCCTACGAGCAGTACTTC. Its protein is CASTPLDRPYEQYF.

V and J are TRBV6-5 and TRBJ1-1, with 10 positions matching TRBD1. The CDR3 contains 15 residues. The germline V gene has CDR1 MNHEY and CDR2 SVGAGI. V shed 2 bases, J shed 4 bases, and the junction held 4 bases outside the gene matches. The CDR3 loop is CASSYRRTGGTEAFF. In DNA, the CDR3 is TGTGCCAGCAGTTACCGCAGGACAGGGGGCACTGAAGCTTTCTTT.

The chain uses TRBV27 and TRBJ2-3, with 7 bases lining up with TRBD2. The CDR3 contains 14 residues. Germline V gene sequence: CDR1 MNHEY, CDR2 SMNVEV (reference sequence). The junction had 6 bases not matched to a gene; V was cut back by 6 bases and J by 3 bases. The CDR3 DNA follows: TGTGCCAGCAGGTGGGGGGGGAATACAGATACGCAGTATTTT. Protein: CASRWGGNTDTQYF.

The rearrangement joins TRBV9 to TRBJ2-5, with D tentatively TRBD1 (6 bases). This CDR3 comprises 13 residues. Trimming removed 4 bases at V and 2 bases at J, with 9 bases between. The germline V gene has CDR1 SGDLS and CDR2 YYNGEE. CDR3 DNA sequence: TGTGCCAGCAGCCCGGGACAACAAGAGACCCAGTACTTC. Amino acid sequence: CASSPGQQETQYF.

This clone has just a few counts. The V and J genes are TRBV12-5 and TRBJ2-1, with TRBD2 as a possible D gene (5 bases). From germline, CDR1 is LGHNT and CDR2 FRNRAP. Trimming removed 7 bases at V and 5 bases at J, with 24 bases between. This CDR3 region has 17 residues. CDR3 loop: CASAYLESWELNNEQFF. The CDR3 coding sequence is TGTGCTAGTGCCTACTTGGAGTCTTGGGAGCTAAACAATGAGCAGTTCTTC.

The chain has TRBV24-1 and TRBJ2-2; 13 bases match TRBD2. CDR1 is KGHDR and CDR2 is SFDVKD in the germline V gene. The V gene end was trimmed by 9 bases and the J gene end by 1 base; junction bases not matched to a gene: 4. CDR3 length: 16 residues. For the CDR3, the DNA is TGTGCCACCGGGACTAGCGGGACACTGAACACCGGGGAGCTGTTTTTT. Its translation is CATGTSGTLNTGELFF.

The chain employs TRBV5-1 and TRBJ2-7; D is undetermined. Deletions cut 2 bases from V and 5 bases from J, with 11 bases between. The CDR3 has 13 residues. Germline V gene lookup returns CDR1 SGHRS and CDR2 YFSETQ. The CDR3 bases are TGCGCCAGCAGCTTAACCCCCGGAGACGAGCAGTACTTC. Its protein product is CASSLTPGDEQYF.

The V gene is TRBV28, the J gene TRBJ1-2; TRBD1 matches 10 bases. J gave up 5 bases and V 2 bases, and 5 bases lay outside the gene matches. The germline V gene has CDR1 MDHEN and CDR2 SYDVKM. The CDR3 contains 15 residues. This chain's CDR3 is CASSLGTGVLYGYTF. CDR3 DNA: TGTGCCAGCAGTTTAGGGACAGGGGTCCTGTATGGCTACACCTTC.

The chain is built from TRBV2 and TRBJ1-1, with D possibly TRBD1 on 5 matching bases. The CDR3 is 12 amino acids. V was cut by 6 bases and J by 7 bases, with 12 bases left in between. The germline V gene encodes CDR1 SNHLY and CDR2 FYNNEI. Written as DNA, the CDR3 is TGTGCCAGCAGGACAGACTCTAATGAAGCTTTCTTT. Translation gives CASRTDSNEAFF.

DNA for the CDR3: TGCGCCAGCAGCCAAGAGGGACAGGCTGAAAAACTGTTTTTT. The encoded protein is CASSQEGQAEKLFF. This chain joins TRBV4-1 and TRBJ1-4; 8 nucleotides line up with TRBD1. V trimming: 0 bases; J trimming: 7 bases; junction bases outside the gene matches: 1. CDR3 size: 14 residues. From germline, CDR1 is MGHRA and CDR2 YSYEKL.

V gene TRBV7-9 combines with J gene TRBJ2-3, with D perhaps matching TRBD1 (6 bases). V was trimmed by 0 bases and J by 3 bases, leaving 13 bases between them. Germline loops: CDR1 SEHNR, CDR2 FQNEAQ (reference sequence). This CDR3 region has 16 residues. CDR3 DNA: TGTGCCAGCAGCTTAGCGGCAAGGACAGATACAGATACGCAGTATTTT. This encodes CASSLAARTDTDTQYF.

The V call is TRBV5-4, the J call TRBJ2-4, with D perhaps matching TRBD2 (6 bases). The CDR3 runs to 14 residues. CDR1 is SGHNT, CDR2 YYREEE, per germline (reference sequence). Trimming removed 4 bases from V and 5 bases from J, with 13 bases in between. In DNA form, the CDR3 reads TGTGCCAGCAGCAAACCCACGGGGGAAAACATTCAGTACTTC. Protein sequence: CASSKPTGENIQYF.

The sample holds a few counts of this clone. The chain links TRBV19 to TRBJ1-1; perhaps TRBD1 as D (5 bases). The CDR3 extends over 14 amino acids. Trimming took 6 bases from V and 1 from J, leaving 12 bases between them. Germline CDR1 is LNHDA and CDR2 is SQIVND (reference sequence). DNA of the CDR3: TGTGCCAGTAGGGGGGGGTCCTCGAACACTGAAGCTTTCTTT. Amino acid sequence: CASRGGSSNTEAFF.

The V call is TRBV5-6, the J call TRBJ2-4, with D perhaps TRBD1 (6 bases). The V end was cut by 4 bases, the J end by 8 bases, with 10 bases between. From germline, CDR1 is SGHDT and CDR2 YYEEEE. The CDR3 totals 12 residues. The CDR3 spells CASSGTRDIQYF. The CDR3 DNA reads TGTGCCAGCAGCGGGACAAGAGACATTCAGTACTTC. The full variable domain, rest sourced from reference TRBV5-6 and TRBJ2-4, is DAGVTQSPTHLIKTRGQQVTLRCSPKSGHDTVSWYQQALGQGPQFIFQYYEEEERQRGNFPDRFSGHQFPNYSSELNVNALLLGDSALYLCASSGTRDIQYFGAGTRLSVL.